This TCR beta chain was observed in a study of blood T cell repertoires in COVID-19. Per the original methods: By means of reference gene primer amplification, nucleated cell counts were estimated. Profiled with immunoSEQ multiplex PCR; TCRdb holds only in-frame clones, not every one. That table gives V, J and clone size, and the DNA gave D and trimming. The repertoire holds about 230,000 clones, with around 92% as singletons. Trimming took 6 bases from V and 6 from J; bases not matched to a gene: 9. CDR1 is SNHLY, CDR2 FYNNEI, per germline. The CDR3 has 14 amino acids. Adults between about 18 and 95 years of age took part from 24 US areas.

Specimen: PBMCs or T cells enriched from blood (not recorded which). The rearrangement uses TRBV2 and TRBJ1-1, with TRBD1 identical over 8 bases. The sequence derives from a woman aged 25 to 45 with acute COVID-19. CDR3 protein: CASSSGTGTSEAFF. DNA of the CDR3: TGTGCCAGCAGCTCCGGGACAGGAACTTCTGAAGCTTTCTTT.